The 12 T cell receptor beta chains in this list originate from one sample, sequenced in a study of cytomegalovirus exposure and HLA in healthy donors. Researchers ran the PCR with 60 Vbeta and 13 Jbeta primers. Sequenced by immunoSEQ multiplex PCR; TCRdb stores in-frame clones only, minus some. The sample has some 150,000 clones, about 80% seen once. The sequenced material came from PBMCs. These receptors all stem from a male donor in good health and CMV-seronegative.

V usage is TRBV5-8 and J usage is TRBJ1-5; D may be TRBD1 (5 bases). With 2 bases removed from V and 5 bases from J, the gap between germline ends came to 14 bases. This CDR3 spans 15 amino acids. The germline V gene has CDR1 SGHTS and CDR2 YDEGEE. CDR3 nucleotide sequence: TGTGCCAGCAGCTTCCGCGTAGGGGTTGATCAGCCCCAGCATTTT. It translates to CASSFRVGVDQPQHF.

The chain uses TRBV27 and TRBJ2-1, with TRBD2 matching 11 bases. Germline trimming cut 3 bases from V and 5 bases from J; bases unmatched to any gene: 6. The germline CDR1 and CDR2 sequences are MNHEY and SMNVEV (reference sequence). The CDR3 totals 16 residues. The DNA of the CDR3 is TGTGCCAGCAGTTTCCCCGGGACTAGCGGAAACAATGAGCAGTTCTTC. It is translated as CASSFPGTSGNNEQFF.

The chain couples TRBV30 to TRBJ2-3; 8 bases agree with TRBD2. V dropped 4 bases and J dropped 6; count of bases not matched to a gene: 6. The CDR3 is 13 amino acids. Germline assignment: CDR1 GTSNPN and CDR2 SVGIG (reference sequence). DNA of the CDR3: TGTGCCTGGACGCTAGCGGGTTTGGATACGCAGTATTTT. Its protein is CAWTLAGLDTQYF.

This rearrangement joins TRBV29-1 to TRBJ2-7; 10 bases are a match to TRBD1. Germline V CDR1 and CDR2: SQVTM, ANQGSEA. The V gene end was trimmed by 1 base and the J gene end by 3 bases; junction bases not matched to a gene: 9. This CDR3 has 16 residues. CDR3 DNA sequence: TGCAGCGTTGAAGTCTATGACCGGGACAGGGGCTACGAGCAGTACTTC. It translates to CSVEVYDRDRGYEQYF.

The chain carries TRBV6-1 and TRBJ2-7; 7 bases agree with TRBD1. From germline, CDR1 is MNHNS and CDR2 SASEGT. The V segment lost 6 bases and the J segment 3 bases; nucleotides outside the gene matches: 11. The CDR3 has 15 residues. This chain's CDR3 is CASRVDRVEYYEQYF. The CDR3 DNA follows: TGTGCCAGCAGAGTTGACAGGGTCGAGTACTACGAGCAGTACTTC.

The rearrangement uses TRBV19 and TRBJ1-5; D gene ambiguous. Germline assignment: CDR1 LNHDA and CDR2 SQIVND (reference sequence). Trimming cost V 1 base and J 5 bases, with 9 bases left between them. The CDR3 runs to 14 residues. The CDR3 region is CASSIGTAYQPQHF. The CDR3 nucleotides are TGTGCCAGTAGTATAGGAACAGCCTATCAGCCCCAGCATTTT.

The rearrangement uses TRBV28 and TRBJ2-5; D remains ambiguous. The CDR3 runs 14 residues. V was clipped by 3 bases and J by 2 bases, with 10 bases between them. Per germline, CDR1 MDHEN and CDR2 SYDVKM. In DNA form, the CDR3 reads TGTGCCAGCAGTTTGTCTGGCAGGCAAGAGACCCAGTACTTC. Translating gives CASSLSGRQETQYF.

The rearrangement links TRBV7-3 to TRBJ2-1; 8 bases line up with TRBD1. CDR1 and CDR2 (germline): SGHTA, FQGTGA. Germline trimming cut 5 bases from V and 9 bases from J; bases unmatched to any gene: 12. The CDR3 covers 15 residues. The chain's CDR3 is CASSAQGGTLGEQFF. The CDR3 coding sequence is TGTGCCAGCAGCGCACAGGGGGGCACACTCGGTGAGCAGTTCTTC.

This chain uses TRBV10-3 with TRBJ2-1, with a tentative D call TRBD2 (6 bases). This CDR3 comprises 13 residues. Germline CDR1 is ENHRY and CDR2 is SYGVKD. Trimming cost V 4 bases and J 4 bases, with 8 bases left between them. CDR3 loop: CAISAGTYNEQFF. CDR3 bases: TGTGCCATCAGTGCCGGGACTTACAATGAGCAGTTCTTC.

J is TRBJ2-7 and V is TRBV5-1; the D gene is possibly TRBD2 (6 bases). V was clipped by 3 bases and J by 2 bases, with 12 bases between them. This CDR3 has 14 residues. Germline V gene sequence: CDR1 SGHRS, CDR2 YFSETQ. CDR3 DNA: TGCGCCAGCAGCTGGGAGGACACTACCTACGAGCAGTACTTC. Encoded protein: CASSWEDTTYEQYF. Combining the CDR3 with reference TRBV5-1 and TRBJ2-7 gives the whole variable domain KAGVTQTPRYLIKTRGQQVTLSCSPISGHRSVSWYQQTPGQGLQFLFEYFSETQRNKGNFPGRFSGRQFSNSRSEMNVSTLELGDSALYLCASSWEDTTYEQYFGPGTRLTVT.

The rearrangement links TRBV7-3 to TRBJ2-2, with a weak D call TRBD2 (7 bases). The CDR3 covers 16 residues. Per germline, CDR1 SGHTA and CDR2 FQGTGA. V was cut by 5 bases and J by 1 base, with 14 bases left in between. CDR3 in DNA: TGTGCCAGCAGCCGATCGGGGGGCGGGAACACCGGGGAGCTGTTTTTT. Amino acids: CASSRSGGGNTGELFF.

CDR3 bases: TGCGCCAGCAGTGTGGGCGATTCTTACGAGCAGTACTTC. Its translation is CASSVGDSYEQYF. The chain is built from TRBV10-1 and TRBJ2-7, with D uncertain. Germline loops: CDR1 WNHNN, CDR2 SYGVQD (reference sequence). Trimming removed 4 bases at V and 4 bases at J, with 11 bases between. This CDR3 contains 13 residues.